This T cell receptor beta chain was captured in a study of cytomegalovirus exposure and HLA in healthy donors. Researchers ran the PCR with 60 Vbeta and 13 Jbeta primers. Clones were read by immunoSEQ multiplex PCR, and TCRdb kept only the in-frame ones, dropping some. Listed are approximately 93,000 clones; 3% to 3.5% falls within the top ten. The CDR3 is 13 residues long. Germline V gene lookup returns CDR1 SGHDT and CDR2 YYEEEE. As for this clone: One junction end disagrees with the germline gene, perhaps due to a read error.

The chain joins TRBV5-6 to TRBJ2-7; D might be TRBD2 (6 bases). This clonotype was sampled from a woman aged 25 to 39 in good health and CMV-seronegative. Sequences were obtained from PBMCs. CDR3 region: CASSLGGQGGQYF. The CDR3 DNA reads TGTGCCAGCAGTTTGGGAGGCCAGGGTGGGCAGTACTTC.